This TCR beta chain was retrieved from a study of blood T cell repertoires in COVID-19. Study processing details: Reference gene primers were amplified, and this amplification served to estimate nucleated cell counts. Generated by immunoSEQ multiplex PCR, the TCRdb table keeps only in-frame clones and is missing some. Clonal size and the V and J genes are those of that table, whereas D and trimming came from the DNA. The data show 18,000 or so clones, about 80% seen once. There are 14 residues in the CDR3. Germline V gene sequence: CDR1 LNHDA, CDR2 SQIVND (reference sequence). V lost 6 bases and J lost 1; bases outside the gene matches: 5. This clone has only a few counts.

Sequencing used peripheral blood. This clonotype was obtained from a man of 80 years or more with acute or convalescent COVID-19. The J gene is TRBJ1-2, the V gene TRBV19; 7 bases are shared with TRBD1. The CDR3 DNA reads TGTGCCAGTAGAGGACAGGTAGATAACTATGGCTACACCTTC. Its translation: CASRGQVDNYGYTF. Complete variable domain (other parts from reference TRBV19 and TRBJ1-2): DGGITQSPKYLFRKEGQNVTLSCEQNLNHDAMYWYRQDPGQGLRLIYYSQIVNDFQKGDIAEGYSVSREKKESFPLTVTSAQKNPTAFYLCASRGQVDNYGYTFGSGTRLTVV.